This T cell receptor beta chain was sequenced during a study of CD8 T cells in ankylosing spondylitis. Overall study results and limits: What appeared characteristic of ankylosing spondylitis blood was a TCR beta motif of fewer than ten highly homologous variants.

Germline V gives CDR1 SGHNT, CDR2 YENEEA. This CDR3 contains 14 residues. Trimming pared 5 bases from V and 8 bases from J, leaving 15 bases between. With respect to this clonotype: Its antigen is unknown.

Quantitative 5'-RACE was performed with molecular barcodes, and it yielded the TCR beta libraries. One entry per CDR3 protein, called by TCRdb with MiXCR from the 5' RACE reads. Of approximately 400,000 distinct CDR3 sequences listed, 25% to 30% are singletons. Specimen: blood, either unsorted or a sorted T cell fraction (not recorded which). This chain uses TRBV11-3 with TRBJ1-4; D gene uncertain. The sequence was collected from a male donor with ankylosing spondylitis. CDR3 sequence (DNA): TGTGCCAGCAGCCGGGAGTCAAGTCAAGAAAAACTGTTTTTT. It yields the protein CASSRESSQEKLFF.